One sample yielded the 14 T cell receptor beta chains listed below, sequenced in a study of blood T cells in healthy people across ages. The second PCR ran about 6 to 12 cycles with a sample-barcoded 5' primer and J-beta primers. TCRdb reprocessed the 5' RACE reads via MiXCR and lists one record per CDR3 protein. Of about 670,000 distinct CDR3 sequences listed, under 65% were seen once; the top ten hold around an eighth. The sequencing sample was made of blood. These receptors were collected from a woman over 75 in good health.

The gene calls are TRBV21-1 and TRBJ1-3; no DNA check was done on the table's D call, TRBD1. TRBV21-1 represents a pseudogene. The CDR3 contains 18 residues. The CDR3 region has the DNA TGTGCCAGCAGCAAAGGGGGTTGGACAGCGCGCTCTGGAAACACCGTATATTTT. This gives the protein CASSKGGWTARSGNTVYF.

This chain uses TRBV12-3 or TRBV12-4 with TRBJ2-6; D is undetermined. This CDR3 is built from 14 residues. V was shortened by 5 bases and J by 6 bases, with 11 bases between the two germline ends. As DNA, the CDR3 is TGTGCCAGCAGTCGGACCCTACAGGCCAACGTCCTGACTTTC. Residues: CASSRTLQANVLTF.

This clonotype showed up many times. The V and J genes are TRBV5-1 and TRBJ2-2; TRBD2 matches at 7 bases. The germline gives CDR1 SGHRS, CDR2 YFSETQ. V was clipped by 6 bases and J by 3 bases; unmatched bases: 5. The length of the CDR3 is 14 residues. The CDR3 DNA sequence: TGCGCCAGCATCCGGGAGGTGGACACCGGGGAGCTGTTTTTT. Protein product: CASIREVDTGELFF.

The chain has TRBV20-1 and TRBJ2-1, with D perhaps being TRBD1 or TRBD2 (5 bases each). The DNA end is a closer match to TRBJ2-7, so the J assignment may be wrong. This CDR3 has 16 amino acids. CDR1 is DFQATT, CDR2 SNEGSKA, per germline (reference sequence). The CDR3 here is CSLGRLGGRSYNEQYF. The CDR3 coding sequence is TGCAGTCTTGGTCGGCTTGGGGGTCGATCCTACAATGAGCAGTACTTC.

This clonotype has more than one count but fewer than ten. The chain uses TRBV28 and TRBJ2-3; D is possibly TRBD1 or TRBD2 (6 bases each). V was cut by 6 bases and J by 0 bases, with 10 bases left in between. CDR1 and CDR2 from the germline V gene are MDHEN and SYDVKM. There are 14 residues in the CDR3. CDR3 loop: CASRQGTSTDTQYF. The DNA for the CDR3 is TGTGCCAGCAGGCAGGGGACTAGCACAGATACGCAGTATTTT.

The chain couples TRBV12-3 or TRBV12-4 to TRBJ2-7, with D uncertain. V dropped 4 bases and J dropped 2 bases, with 12 bases sitting between them. This CDR3 has 14 amino acids. CDR3 DNA sequence: TGTGCCAGCAGTTCATCTCCTCAGCCCTACGAGCAGTACTTC. This codes for CASSSSPQPYEQYF.

The V and J genes are TRBV5-1 and TRBJ2-7, with a tentative D call TRBD1 (6 bases). In germline, CDR1 is SGHRS, CDR2 YFSETQ. The CDR3 covers 13 residues. V lost 2 bases to trimming and J lost 6 bases, with 12 bases between them. This chain's CDR3 is CASSLSGHSEQYF. The CDR3 bases are TGCGCCAGCAGCTTATCGGGACACTCCGAGCAGTACTTC.

This chain uses TRBV7-9 with TRBJ2-3; 8 bases are a match to TRBD2. V shed 4 bases, J shed 2 bases, and the junction held 20 bases outside the gene matches. The CDR3 loop spans 20 amino acids. CDR1 SEHNR and CDR2 FQNEAQ come from the germline V gene (reference sequence). Here the CDR3 reads CASSSGEVSGDEGVTDTQYF. In DNA form, the CDR3 reads TGTGCCAGCAGCTCGGGGGAGGTTAGCGGGGACGAGGGGGTCACAGATACGCAGTATTTT. The full variable domain, its missing parts supplied by reference TRBV7-9 and TRBJ2-3, is DTGVSQNPRHKITKRGQNVTFRCDPISEHNRLYWYRQTLGQGPEFLTYFQNEAQLEKSRLLSDRFSAERPKGSFSTLEIQRTEQGDSAMYLCASSSGEVSGDEGVTDTQYFGPGTRLTVL.

This clonotype was counted once. The chain uses TRBV5-1 and TRBJ2-7; a possible D gene is TRBD2 (6 bases). The V gene lost 4 bases and the J gene lost 7 bases, with 21 bases spanning the gap. The CDR3 is made up of 15 amino acids. Germline V CDR1 and CDR2: SGHRS, YFSETQ. The DNA for the CDR3 is TGCGCCAGCAGCCAACTCTTAGCGGATCACAATGAGCAGTACTTC. Its translation is CASSQLLADHNEQYF.

Many counts were recorded for this clonotype. V is TRBV7-2 and J is TRBJ2-1; TRBD1 matches 8 bases. V was clipped by 3 bases and J by 2 bases; unmatched bases: 3. The CDR3 extends over 15 amino acids. Germline V gene sequence: CDR1 SGHTA, CDR2 FQGNSA. The CDR3 region is CASSFDRGAYNEQFF. DNA of the CDR3: TGTGCCAGCAGCTTCGACAGGGGAGCCTACAATGAGCAGTTCTTC.

A word on this clonotype: Given a much more abundant clone one base away, this may be a read error. This rearrangement joins TRBV12-3 or TRBV12-4 to TRBJ2-7, with D perhaps TRBD2 (5 bases). This CDR3 has 16 amino acids. The V gene lost 6 bases and the J gene lost 7 bases, with 25 bases spanning the gap. The CDR3 here is CASSRRTGNSYNEQYF. Written as DNA, the CDR3 is TGTGCCAGCAGCCGCCGGACTGGAAACTCCTACAATGAGCAGTACTTC.

This clonotype was detected only a few times. V usage is TRBV3-1 and J usage is TRBJ2-3; no firm D call. The CDR3 loop spans 14 amino acids. The V end lost 1 base, the J end lost 4 bases, and 9 bases lay between the germline ends. CDR1 and CDR2 from the germline V gene are LGHDT and YNNKEL (reference sequence). The CDR3 coding sequence is TGTGCCAGCAGCCAAGGGGTTGTGCCAGATACGCAGTATTTT. Amino acid sequence: CASSQGVVPDTQYF.

The CDR3 reads CASRMHRFNPPGPSYEQYF. The DNA of the CDR3 is TGTGCCAGCAGAATGCACCGCTTTAACCCGCCGGGACCTTCCTACGAGCAGTACTTC. V and J are TRBV12-3 or TRBV12-4 and TRBJ2-7, with D possibly called TRBD1 or TRBD2 (5 bases each). The CDR3 has 19 residues. V was trimmed by 6 bases and J by 1 base, leaving 28 bases between them.

This clonotype was seen once. The chain carries TRBV5-6 and TRBJ1-6; 9 nucleotides align to TRBD1. Germline V CDR1 and CDR2: SGHDT, YYEEEE. J gave up 10 bases and V 4 bases, and 12 bases lay outside the gene matches. The CDR3 is 16 residues long. In nucleotides, the CDR3 is TGTGCCAGCAGCCGTCGGGACAGGGAAATGCGGTCACCCCTCCACTTT. Translating gives CASSRRDREMRSPLHF.